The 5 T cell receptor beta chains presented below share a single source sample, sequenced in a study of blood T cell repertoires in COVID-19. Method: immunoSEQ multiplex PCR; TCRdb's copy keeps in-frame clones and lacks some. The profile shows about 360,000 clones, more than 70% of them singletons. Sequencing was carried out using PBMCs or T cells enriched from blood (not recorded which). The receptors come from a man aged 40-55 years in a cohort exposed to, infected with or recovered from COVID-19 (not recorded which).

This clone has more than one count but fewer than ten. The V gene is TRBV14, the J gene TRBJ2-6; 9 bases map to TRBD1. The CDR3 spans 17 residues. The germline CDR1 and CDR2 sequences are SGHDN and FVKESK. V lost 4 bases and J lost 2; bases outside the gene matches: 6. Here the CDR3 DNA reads TGTGCCAGCAGCCCCGGATGGACAGGGGCTGGGGCCAACGTCCTGACTTTC. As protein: CASSPGWTGAGANVLTF. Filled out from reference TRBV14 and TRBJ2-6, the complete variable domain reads EAGVTQFPSHSVIEKGQTVTLRCDPISGHDNLYWYRRVMGKEIKFLLHFVKESKQDESGMPNNRFLAERTGGTYSTLKVQPAELEDSGVYFCASSPGWTGAGANVLTFGAGSRLTVL.

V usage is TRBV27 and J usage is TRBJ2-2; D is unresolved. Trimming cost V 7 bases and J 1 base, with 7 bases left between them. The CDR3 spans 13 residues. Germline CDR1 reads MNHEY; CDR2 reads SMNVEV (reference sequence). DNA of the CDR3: TGTGCCAGCACAACAGAGAACACCGGGGAGCTGTTTTTT. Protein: CASTTENTGELFF.

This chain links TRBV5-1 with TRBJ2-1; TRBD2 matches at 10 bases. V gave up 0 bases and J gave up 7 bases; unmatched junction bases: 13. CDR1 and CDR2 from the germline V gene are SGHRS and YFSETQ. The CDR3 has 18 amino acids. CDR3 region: CASSLATLPSGRGNEQFF. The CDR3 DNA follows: TGCGCCAGCAGCTTGGCGACCCTACCTAGCGGGAGAGGTAATGAGCAGTTCTTC.

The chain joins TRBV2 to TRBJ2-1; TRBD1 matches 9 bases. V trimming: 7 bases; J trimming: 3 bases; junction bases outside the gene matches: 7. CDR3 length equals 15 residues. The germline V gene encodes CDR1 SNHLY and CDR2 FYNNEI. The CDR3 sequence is CASKGPGQGYNEQFF. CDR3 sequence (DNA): TGTGCCAGCAAGGGGCCGGGACAGGGCTACAATGAGCAGTTCTTC.

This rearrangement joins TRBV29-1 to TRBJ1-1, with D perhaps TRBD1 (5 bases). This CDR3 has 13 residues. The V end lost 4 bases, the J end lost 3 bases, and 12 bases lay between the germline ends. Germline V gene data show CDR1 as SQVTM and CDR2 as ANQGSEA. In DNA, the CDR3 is TGCAGCGTTGGACAGCTCGTCGACACTGAAGCTTTCTTT. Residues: CSVGQLVDTEAFF.